Below, 18 T cell receptor beta chains from the same sample are listed, as sequenced in a study of shared clonotypes between healthy human individuals. Produced via immunoSEQ multiplex PCR; TCRdb's table is partial and in-frame only. The sample holds about 340,000 clones, 70% to 75% seen once. The sample taken for sequencing was memory CD4+ T cells sorted from blood. The subset was: CD45RA-negative fraction. These receptors originate from a man younger than 45 in good health.

The chain carries TRBV15 and TRBJ1-3; a weak D match, TRBD1 (5 bases). The germline CDR1 and CDR2 sequences are LNHNV and YYDKDF (reference sequence). Trimming took off 2 bases at V and 4 bases at J, with 6 bases between the two ends. This CDR3 spans 13 amino acids. The DNA for the CDR3 is TGTGCCACCAGCAGAAACAGGGGAAACACCATATATTTT. Its protein product is CATSRNRGNTIYF.

The V gene is TRBV7-6, the J gene TRBJ2-2; the D gene is possibly TRBD2 (6 bases). Germline assignment: CDR1 SGHVS and CDR2 FNYEAQ. The CDR3 consists of 13 residues. Deletions cut 4 bases from V and 11 bases from J, with 14 bases between. The CDR3 nucleotides read TGTGCCAGCAGCTCCCAGACAGCGGGTGAGCTGTTTTTT. Amino acid sequence: CASSSQTAGELFF.

The V gene is TRBV5-1, the J gene TRBJ2-7; 7 bases align to TRBD2. Per germline, CDR1 SGHRS and CDR2 YFSETQ. The V segment lost 0 bases and the J segment 7 bases; nucleotides outside the gene matches: 13. CDR3 length: 16 amino acids. DNA of the CDR3: TGCGCCAGCAGCTTGGGTACGGGGGGAGGATTGGGAGAGCAGTACTTC. As protein: CASSLGTGGGLGEQYF.

This chain uses TRBV10-1 with TRBJ2-1; D not resolved. Germline CDR1 and CDR2: WNHNN and SYGVQD (reference sequence). The CDR3 contains 13 residues. V was shortened by 2 bases and J by 5 bases, with 7 bases between the two germline ends. Here the CDR3 DNA reads TGCGCCAGCAGTGAGGATCCGCACAATGAGCAGTTCTTC. As protein: CASSEDPHNEQFF.

With regard to this clone: The same CDR3 can be traced to other DNA sequences in this sample. V and J are TRBV10-2 and TRBJ2-7; D possibly corresponds to TRBD1 (5 bases). The germline V and J ends were trimmed by 3 bases and 7 bases, with 13 bases remaining between them. The CDR3 consists of 13 residues. Germline CDR1 is WSHSY and CDR2 is SAAADI. This chain's CDR3 is CASSERVGREQYF. The CDR3 bases are TGCGCCAGCAGTGAAAGGGTGGGGCGGGAGCAGTACTTC.

The chain links TRBV27 to TRBJ1-1; D uncertain. Germline CDR1 reads MNHEY; CDR2 reads SMNVEV (reference sequence). V was clipped by 3 bases and J by 1 base, with 6 bases between them. CDR3 size: 13 residues. CDR3 bases: TGTGCCAGCAGTTTTGATGGGAACACTGAAGCTTTCTTT. This codes for CASSFDGNTEAFF.

This chain links TRBV19 with TRBJ2-5; D is perhaps TRBD1 (6 bases). The CDR3 loop spans 14 amino acids. CDR1 is LNHDA, CDR2 SQIVND, per germline (reference sequence). Trimming removed 4 bases at V and 5 bases at J, with 14 bases between. The CDR3 region is CASSSARGKETQYF. CDR3 DNA: TGTGCCAGTAGTAGTGCTAGGGGGAAGGAGACCCAGTACTTC.

CDR3 DNA: TGTGCCAGCAGCTGGAGGGACCGGGGCACATATGGCTACACCTTC. Translated: CASSWRDRGTYGYTF. The chain combines TRBV5-6 with TRBJ1-2; a weak D match, TRBD1 (5 bases). Germline V gene data show CDR1 as SGHDT and CDR2 as YYEEEE. Trimming cost V 3 bases and J 5 bases, with 17 bases left between them. CDR3 length equals 15 residues. The full variable domain, rest sourced from reference TRBV5-6 and TRBJ1-2, is DAGVTQSPTHLIKTRGQQVTLRCSPKSGHDTVSWYQQALGQGPQFIFQYYEEEERQRGNFPDRFSGHQFPNYSSELNVNALLLGDSALYLCASSWRDRGTYGYTFGSGTRLTVV.

The chain joins TRBV7-8 to TRBJ1-1, with D unresolved. The V gene's germline CDR1 is SGHVS and CDR2 FQNEAQ. Trimming pared 5 bases from V and 7 bases from J, leaving 17 bases between. This CDR3 contains 14 residues. This CDR3 reads CASSGTRERNEAFF. In DNA form, the CDR3 reads TGTGCCAGCAGCGGTACCCGGGAAAGAAATGAAGCTTTCTTT.

As for this clone: A much larger clone sits a single nucleotide away, making a read error possible. V usage is TRBV5-4 and J usage is TRBJ2-5; D is tentatively TRBD1 or TRBD2 (6 bases each). Trimming removed 4 bases from V and 5 bases from J, with 12 bases in between. This CDR3 is 13 amino acids long. Germline CDR1 SGHNT, CDR2 YYREEE (reference sequence). Here the CDR3 reads CASSRGREETQYF. The CDR3 DNA reads as TGTGCCAGCAGCCGGGGGCGCGAGGAGACCCAGTACTTC.

This clone has a single count. The chain combines TRBV10-3 with TRBJ2-7, with D unresolved. CDR3 length: 14 residues. Between the trimmed V and J ends, which lost 3 bases and 4 bases, there was a span of 13 bases. Germline lookup yields CDR1 ENHRY and CDR2 SYGVKD. CDR3 in DNA: TGTGCCATCAGTGACCCAACGGTTCGGTACGAGCAGTACTTC. Translating it yields CAISDPTVRYEQYF.

The chain recombines TRBV7-2 with TRBJ1-5; a possible D gene is TRBD1 (6 bases). This CDR3 spans 15 amino acids. Trimming stripped 8 bases from V and 3 bases from J, with 17 bases between. Germline CDR1 is SGHTA and CDR2 is FQGNSA. The CDR3 DNA reads TGTGCCAGCGGGTGGGGGGCAACCAACAATCAGCCCCAGCATTTT. This encodes CASGWGATNNQPQHF. Drawing the rest from reference TRBV7-2 and TRBJ1-5, the complete variable domain is GAGVSQSPSNKVTEKGKDVELRCDPISGHTALYWYRQSLGQGLEFLIYFQGNSAPDKSGLPSDRFSAERTGGSVSTLTIQRTQQEDSAVYLCASGWGATNNQPQHFGDGTRLSIL.

The chain carries TRBV6-5 and TRBJ2-1; D is unresolved. The germline gives CDR1 MNHEY, CDR2 SVGAGI. The CDR3 totals 14 residues. V lost 7 bases, J lost 7 bases, and 17 bases lay in between. The CDR3 is CASIEGKGKNEQFF. The CDR3 DNA reads TGTGCCAGCATCGAAGGCAAGGGTAAGAATGAGCAGTTCTTC.

This clone appeared once. CDR3 sequence: CASSSDSNTEAFF. The CDR3 DNA is TGTGCCAGCAGTTCGGACAGTAACACTGAAGCTTTCTTT. The chain uses TRBV2 and TRBJ1-1; D possibly corresponds to TRBD1 (6 bases). The CDR3 contains 13 residues. With 5 bases removed from V and 2 bases from J, the gap between germline ends came to 9 bases. Germline assignment: CDR1 SNHLY and CDR2 FYNNEI.

The chain carries TRBV7-2 and TRBJ1-1; 7 bases map to TRBD1. This CDR3 has 17 residues. With 1 base clipped from V and 0 bases from J, the junction kept 8 bases outside the gene matches. Germline lookup yields CDR1 SGHTA and CDR2 FQGNSA. This CDR3 reads CASSLGGWDRLNTEAFF. The CDR3 DNA sequence: TGTGCCAGCAGCTTAGGTGGTTGGGACAGATTGAACACTGAAGCTTTCTTT.

The rearrangement joins TRBV11-2 to TRBJ2-4; 8 bases match TRBD2. Germline values: CDR1 SGHAT, CDR2 FQNNGV. This CDR3 is 14 amino acids long. V lost 7 bases to trimming and J lost 9 bases; unmatched junction nucleotides: 11. The CDR3 DNA reads as TGTGCCAGCACCCCTGGGACTAGTCATTCCATTCAGTACTTC. Translated, it gives CASTPGTSHSIQYF.

CDR3 bases: TGTGCCAGCAGCTTAGGAGCTAGGAACACCGGGGAGCTGTTTTTT. Protein: CASSLGARNTGELFF. The genes are TRBV7-6 and TRBJ2-2, with no clear D. The CDR3 length is 15 residues. In germline, CDR1 is SGHVS, CDR2 FNYEAQ. V lost 1 base, J lost 1 base, and 7 bases lay in between.

The chain uses TRBV29-1 and TRBJ1-1; the D is unclear. V lost 5 bases, J lost 1 base, and 11 bases lay in between. The CDR3 totals 13 residues. Germline V gene sequence: CDR1 SQVTM, CDR2 ANQGSEA. The CDR3 sequence is CSVLAGTNTEAFF. The CDR3 DNA follows: TGCAGCGTTTTGGCCGGAACGAACACTGAAGCTTTCTTT.